This T cell receptor (beta chain) was observed in a study of blood T cell repertoires in COVID-19. Authors' data handling: Reference gene primers were amplified, and this amplification served to estimate nucleated cell counts. TCRdb's table, derived via immunoSEQ multiplex PCR, lists solely in-frame clones and lacks some. V, J and clone size were drawn from that table, and D and trimming were deduced from the DNA. The sample lists 15,000 to 20,000 clones, roughly 84% occurring once. Between the trimmed V and J ends, which lost 1 base and 2 bases, there was a span of 10 bases. The CDR3 length is 15 residues. CDR1 is SGHTS, CDR2 YDEGEE, per germline.

The sequenced sample was peripheral blood. The J gene is TRBJ2-1, the V gene TRBV5-8, with D possibly TRBD2 on 6 matching bases. The receptor was isolated from a human donor in a cohort sampled during active COVID-19. CDR3 in DNA: TGTGCCAGCAGCTTGCGTACGGGGGCCTACAATGAGCAGTTCTTC. As protein: CASSLRTGAYNEQFF.